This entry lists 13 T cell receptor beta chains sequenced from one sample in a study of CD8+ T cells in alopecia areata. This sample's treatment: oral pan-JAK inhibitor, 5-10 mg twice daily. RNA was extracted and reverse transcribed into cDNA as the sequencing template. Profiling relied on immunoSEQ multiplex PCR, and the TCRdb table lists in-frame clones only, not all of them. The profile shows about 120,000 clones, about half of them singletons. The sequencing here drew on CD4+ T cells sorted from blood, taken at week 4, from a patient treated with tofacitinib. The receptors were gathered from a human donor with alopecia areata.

The CDR3 coding sequence is TGTGCCAGCAGTCCCCGGGCAGGGCTGACTCAGGCTGCTGGAAACACCATATATTTT. The encoded protein is CASSPRAGLTQAAGNTIYF. V gene TRBV27 combines with J gene TRBJ1-3, with a tentative D call TRBD1 (5 bases). V lost 5 bases to trimming and J lost 2 bases, with 25 bases between them. This CDR3 is built from 19 residues. Germline V gene lookup returns CDR1 MNHEY and CDR2 SMNVEV (reference sequence).

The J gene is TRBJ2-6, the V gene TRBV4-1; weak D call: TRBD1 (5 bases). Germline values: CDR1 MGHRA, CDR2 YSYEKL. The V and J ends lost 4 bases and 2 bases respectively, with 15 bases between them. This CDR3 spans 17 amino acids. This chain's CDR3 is CASSRVNTGTGANVLTF. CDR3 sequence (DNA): TGCGCCAGCAGCCGCGTAAACACAGGTACTGGGGCCAACGTCCTGACTTTC.

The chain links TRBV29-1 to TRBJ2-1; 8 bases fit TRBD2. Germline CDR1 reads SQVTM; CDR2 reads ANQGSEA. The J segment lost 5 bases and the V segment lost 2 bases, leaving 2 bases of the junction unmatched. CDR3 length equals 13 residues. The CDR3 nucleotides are TGCAGCGTTGAACAGCGGGAGAACAATGAGCAGTTCTTC. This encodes CSVEQRENNEQFF.

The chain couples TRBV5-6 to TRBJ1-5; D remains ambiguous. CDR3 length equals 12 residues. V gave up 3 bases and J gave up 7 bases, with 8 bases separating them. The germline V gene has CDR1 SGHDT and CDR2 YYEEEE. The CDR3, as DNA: TGTGCCAGCAGCTCGGAGGGCCAGCCCCAGCATTTT. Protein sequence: CASSSEGQPQHF. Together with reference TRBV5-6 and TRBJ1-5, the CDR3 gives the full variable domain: DAGVTQSPTHLIKTRGQQVTLRCSPKSGHDTVSWYQQALGQGPQFIFQYYEEEERQRGNFPDRFSGHQFPNYSSELNVNALLLGDSALYLCASSSEGQPQHFGDGTRLSIL.

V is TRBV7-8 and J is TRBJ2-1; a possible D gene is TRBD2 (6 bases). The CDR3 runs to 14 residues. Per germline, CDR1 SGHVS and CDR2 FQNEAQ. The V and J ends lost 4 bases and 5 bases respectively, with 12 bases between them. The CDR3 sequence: CASSYGLQNNEQFF. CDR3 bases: TGTGCCAGCAGCTACGGACTACAGAACAATGAGCAGTTCTTC.

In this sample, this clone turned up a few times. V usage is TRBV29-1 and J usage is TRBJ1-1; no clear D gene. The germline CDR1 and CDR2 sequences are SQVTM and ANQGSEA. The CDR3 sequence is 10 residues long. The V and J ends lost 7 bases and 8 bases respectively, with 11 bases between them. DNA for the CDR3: TGCAGCGCTGGAGGAGAAGAAGCTTTCTTT. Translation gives CSAGGEEAFF. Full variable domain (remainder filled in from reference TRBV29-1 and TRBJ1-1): SAVISQKPSRDICQRGTSLTIQCQVDSQVTMMFWYRQQPGQSLTLIATANQGSEATYESGFVIDKFPISRPNLTFSTLTVSNMSPEDSSIYLCSAGGEEAFFGQGTRLTVV.

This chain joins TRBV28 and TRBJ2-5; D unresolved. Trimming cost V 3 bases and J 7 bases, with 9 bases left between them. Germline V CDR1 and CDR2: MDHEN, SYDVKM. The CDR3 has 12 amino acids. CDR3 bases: TGTGCCAGCAGTTTGGGATTCGTGACCCAGTACTTC. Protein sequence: CASSLGFVTQYF.

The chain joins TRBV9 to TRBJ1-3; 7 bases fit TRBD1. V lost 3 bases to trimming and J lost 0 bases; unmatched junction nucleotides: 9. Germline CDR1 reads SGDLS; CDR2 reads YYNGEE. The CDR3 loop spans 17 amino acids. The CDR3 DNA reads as TGTGCCAGCAGCGGACGACAGGGCTTTTTCTCTGGAAACACCATATATTTT. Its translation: CASSGRQGFFSGNTIYF.

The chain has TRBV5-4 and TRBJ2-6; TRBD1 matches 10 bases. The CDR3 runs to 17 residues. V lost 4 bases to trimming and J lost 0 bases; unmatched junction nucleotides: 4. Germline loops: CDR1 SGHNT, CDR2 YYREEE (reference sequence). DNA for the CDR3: TGTGCCAGCAGCGGAGGACAGGGGGACTCTGGGGCCAACGTCCTGACTTTC. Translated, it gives CASSGGQGDSGANVLTF.

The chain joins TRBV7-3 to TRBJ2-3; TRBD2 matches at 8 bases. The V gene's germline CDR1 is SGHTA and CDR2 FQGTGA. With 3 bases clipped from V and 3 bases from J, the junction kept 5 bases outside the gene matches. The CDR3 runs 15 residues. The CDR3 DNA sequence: TGTGCCAGCAGCTTGACACTAGCGGAAACAGATACGCAGTATTTT. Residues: CASSLTLAETDTQYF. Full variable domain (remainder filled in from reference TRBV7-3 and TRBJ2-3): GAGVSQTPSNKVTEKGKYVELRCDPISGHTALYWYRQSLGQGPEFLIYFQGTGAADDSGLPNDRFFAVRPEGSVSTLKIQRTERGDSAVYLCASSLTLAETDTQYFGPGTRLTVL.

The CDR3 loop reads CASSVGSGRETQYF. CDR3 in DNA: TGTGCCAGCAGCGTAGGGTCAGGGCGAGAGACCCAGTACTTC. The chain uses TRBV9 and TRBJ2-5; the D gene is possibly TRBD1 (5 bases). The CDR3 consists of 14 residues. Trimming left V 0 bases short and J 4 bases short, with 10 bases between. Germline CDR1 reads SGDLS; CDR2 reads YYNGEE.

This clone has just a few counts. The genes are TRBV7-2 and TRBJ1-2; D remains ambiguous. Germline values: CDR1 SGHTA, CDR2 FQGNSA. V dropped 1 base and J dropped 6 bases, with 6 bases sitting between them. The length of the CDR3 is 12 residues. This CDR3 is CASSLDGHGYTF. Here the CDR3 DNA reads TGTGCCAGCAGCTTAGACGGCCATGGCTACACCTTC.

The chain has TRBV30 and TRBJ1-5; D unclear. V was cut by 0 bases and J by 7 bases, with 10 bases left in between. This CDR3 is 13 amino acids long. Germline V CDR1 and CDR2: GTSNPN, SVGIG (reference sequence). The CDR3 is CAWSVSPIQPQHF. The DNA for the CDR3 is TGTGCCTGGAGTGTAAGCCCGATACAGCCCCAGCATTTT.